The sequence of this TCR beta chain was determined in a study of T-cell reconstitution after alpha-beta-depleted transplantation in children. Findings and limits, study-wide: Some patients' high day-60 TCRbeta diversity was attributed to recipient cells surviving conditioning.

Construction of the TCRbeta library involved unique molecular identifiers. TCRdb reprocessed the PCR reads with MiXCR, giving one entry per CDR3 protein. Here the sample spans fewer than 250,000 distinct CDR3 sequences, around a sixth being singletons. Trimming took 2 bases from V and 4 from J; bases not matched to a gene: 3. The CDR3 spans 15 residues. CDR1 is MDHEN, CDR2 SYDVKM, per germline. In the case of this clonotype: Its antigen is undetermined.

The input for sequencing was PBMCs, mostly from graft donor cells, taken 360 days after TCRalphabeta/CD19-depleted stem cell transplant. This receptor was obtained from a male patient aged 2-15 years who had a stem cell transplant for acute lymphoblastic leukemia, so the T cells may come from the graft donor. V usage is TRBV28 and J usage is TRBJ2-3; 10 bases map to TRBD1. CDR3 nucleotide sequence: TGTGCCAGCAGTTTACCGGGACAGGGGTCAGATACGCAGTATTTT. Its translation: CASSLPGQGSDTQYF.